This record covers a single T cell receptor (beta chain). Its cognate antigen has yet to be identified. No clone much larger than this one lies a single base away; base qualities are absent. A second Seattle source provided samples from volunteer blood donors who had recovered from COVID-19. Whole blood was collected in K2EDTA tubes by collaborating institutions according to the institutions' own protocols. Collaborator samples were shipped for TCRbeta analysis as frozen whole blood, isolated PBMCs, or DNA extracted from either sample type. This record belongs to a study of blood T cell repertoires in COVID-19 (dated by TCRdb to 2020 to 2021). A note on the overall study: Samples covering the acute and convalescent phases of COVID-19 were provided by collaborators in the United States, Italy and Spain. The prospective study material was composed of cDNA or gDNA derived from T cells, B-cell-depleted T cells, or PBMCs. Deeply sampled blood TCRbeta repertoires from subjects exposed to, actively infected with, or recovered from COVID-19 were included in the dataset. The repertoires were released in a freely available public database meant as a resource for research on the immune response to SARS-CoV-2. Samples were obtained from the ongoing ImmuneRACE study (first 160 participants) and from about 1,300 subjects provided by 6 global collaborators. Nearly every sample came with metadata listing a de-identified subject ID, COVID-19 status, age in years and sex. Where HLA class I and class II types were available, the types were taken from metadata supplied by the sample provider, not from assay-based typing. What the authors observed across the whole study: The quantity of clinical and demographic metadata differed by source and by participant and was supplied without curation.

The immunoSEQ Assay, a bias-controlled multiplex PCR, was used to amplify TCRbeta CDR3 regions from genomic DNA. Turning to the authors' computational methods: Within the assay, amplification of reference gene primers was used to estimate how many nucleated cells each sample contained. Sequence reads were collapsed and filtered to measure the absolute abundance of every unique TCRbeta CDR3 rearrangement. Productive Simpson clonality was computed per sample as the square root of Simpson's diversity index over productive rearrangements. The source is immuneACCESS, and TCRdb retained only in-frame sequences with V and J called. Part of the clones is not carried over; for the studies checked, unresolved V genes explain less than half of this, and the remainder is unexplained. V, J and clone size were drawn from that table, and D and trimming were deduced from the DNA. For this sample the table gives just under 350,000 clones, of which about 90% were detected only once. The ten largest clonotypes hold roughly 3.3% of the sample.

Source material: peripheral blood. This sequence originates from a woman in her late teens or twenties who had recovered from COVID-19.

CDR3 sequence: CASSSLLRDRGRRGDGYTF. The DNA reads as follows: TGTGCCAGCAGCTCCCTCCTCCGGGACAGGGGGCGTAGGGGGGATGGCTACACCTTC. The chain is made from TRBV5-4 and TRBJ1-2; 12 central nucleotides agree with TRBD1. Spanning cysteine to phenylalanine, the CDR3 consists of 19 amino acids. Only the CDR3 part of the read is kept: 57 bases, read in frame from the first base. For this chain, trimming is 3 bases at the V end and 6 bases at the J end, and the number of junction bases without a gene match is 18. According to the germline V gene (reference sequence), CDR1 reads SGHNT and CDR2 reads YYREEE.